This T cell receptor beta chain was captured in a study of shared clonotypes between healthy human individuals. Overall study context: The cohort had two women and a few men, ages 18 to 49.

Details on this clone: At one boundary the junction diverges from the germline segment, which might be a read error.

Per the germline V gene, CDR1 is SQVTM and CDR2 is ANQGSEA. The CDR3 consists of 11 residues. Study processing details: ImmunoSEQ output held junction-only sequences without quality scores, so filtering differed. The protocol was immunoSEQ multiplex PCR, while the TCRdb copy is restricted to in-frame clones and leaves out a portion. V and J calls and clone size follow that table, whereas D and trimming were derived from the DNA. This table holds 2,500,000 or so clones, approximately 90% found once. This sequence joins TRBV29-1 and TRBJ2-7; 7 bases match TRBD1. The sequenced sample consisted of naive CD4+ T cells sorted from blood. Subset reported: CD45RA+ positively selected. This clonotype was obtained from a man between 18 and 29 years old in good health. The CDR3 DNA reads as TGCAGCGTTGAAGACACAGGGGAATGTCACTTC. It encodes CSVEDTGECHF.